The source of this T cell receptor beta chain is a study of OX40 agonist ivuxolimab in advanced cancers. Study details: Partial responses were seen in three patients, one with hepatocellular carcinoma and two with cutaneous melanoma. Overall study findings and caveats: CD8+ T cells averaged more expanded clones than CD4+. In the 0.1-3.0 mg/kg groups, partial responders showed among the lowest expansion. Antigen specificity remained undetermined for the expanded peripheral T cells.

Of note for this clone: Antigen unknown.

The germline V gene has CDR1 LNHDA and CDR2 SQIVND (reference sequence). The CDR3 extends over 15 amino acids. V lost 1 base, J lost 3 bases, and 1 base stayed unmatched. Repertoires were generated with immunoSEQ multiplex PCR, while TCRdb's copy carries only in-frame clones and drops some. The sample includes under 55,000 clones, roughly 82% seen only once; the top ten take around 2.1%. The rearrangement uses TRBV19 and TRBJ2-5, with TRBD2 matching over 11 bases. This receptor was identified in an adult with an advanced solid tumor such as melanoma, head and neck, liver or kidney cancer. This material consisted of CD4+ or CD8+ T cells sorted from blood, taken in a trial of the OX40 agonist ivuxolimab. The CDR3 coding sequence is TGTGCCAGTAGTATAGGTAGCGGGAGGGAAGAGACCCAGTACTTC. It codes for CASSIGSGREETQYF.